This entry features one T cell receptor (beta chain) sequence. This sample stems from a study of blood T cell repertoires in COVID-19. The protocol was immunoSEQ multiplex PCR, while the TCRdb copy is restricted to in-frame clones and leaves out a portion. The sample shows some 200,000 clones, roughly four fifths of them seen only once. The CDR3 is 16 amino acids. Germline V gene lookup returns CDR1 SGHRS and CDR2 YFSETQ. V lost 1 base and J lost 7; bases outside the gene matches: 9. The sample comprised peripheral blood. This TCR was sampled from a woman aged 45-59 years with active or convalescent COVID-19. V is TRBV5-1 and J is TRBJ2-1; 9 nucleotides line up with TRBD2. The DNA of the CDR3 is TGCGCCAGCAGCTTGATTCTAGCGGGGAGTGGAAATGAGCAGTTCTTC. Translating it yields CASSLILAGSGNEQFF. Together with reference TRBV5-1 and TRBJ2-1, the CDR3 gives the full variable domain: KAGVTQTPRYLIKTRGQQVTLSCSPISGHRSVSWYQQTPGQGLQFLFEYFSETQRNKGNFPGRFSGRQFSNSRSEMNVSTLELGDSALYLCASSLILAGSGNEQFFGPGTRLTVL.